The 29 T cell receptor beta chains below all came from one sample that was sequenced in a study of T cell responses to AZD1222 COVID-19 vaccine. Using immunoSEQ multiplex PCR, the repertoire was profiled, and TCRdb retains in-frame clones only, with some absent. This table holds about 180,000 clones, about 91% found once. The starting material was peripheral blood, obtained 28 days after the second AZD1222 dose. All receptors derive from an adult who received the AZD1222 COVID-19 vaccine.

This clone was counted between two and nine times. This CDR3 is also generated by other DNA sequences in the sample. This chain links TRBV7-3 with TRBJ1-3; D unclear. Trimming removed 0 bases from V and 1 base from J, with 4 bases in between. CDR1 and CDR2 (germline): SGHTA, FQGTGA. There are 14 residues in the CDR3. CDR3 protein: CASSLTGSGNTIYF. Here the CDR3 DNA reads TGTGCCAGCAGCTTAACAGGGTCTGGAAACACCATATATTTT.

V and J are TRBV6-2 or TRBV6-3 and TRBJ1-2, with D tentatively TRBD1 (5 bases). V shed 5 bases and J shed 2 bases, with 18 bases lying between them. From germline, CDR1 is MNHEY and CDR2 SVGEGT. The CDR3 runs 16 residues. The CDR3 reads CASSGLGLGLNYGYTF. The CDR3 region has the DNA TGTGCCAGCAGTGGATTAGGGTTGGGACTCAACTATGGCTACACCTTC.

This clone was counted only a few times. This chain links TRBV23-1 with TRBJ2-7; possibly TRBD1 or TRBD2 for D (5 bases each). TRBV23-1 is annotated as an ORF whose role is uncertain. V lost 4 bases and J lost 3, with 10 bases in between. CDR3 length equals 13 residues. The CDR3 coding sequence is TGCGCCAGCAGTCTCCGGGACGGCTACGAGCAGTACTTC. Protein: CASSLRDGYEQYF.

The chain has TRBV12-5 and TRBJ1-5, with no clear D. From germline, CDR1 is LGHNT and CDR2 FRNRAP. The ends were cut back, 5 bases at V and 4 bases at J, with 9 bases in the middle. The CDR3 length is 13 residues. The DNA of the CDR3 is TGTGCTAGTGGTATAGGGCTAAATCAGCCCCAGCATTTT. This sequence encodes CASGIGLNQPQHF.

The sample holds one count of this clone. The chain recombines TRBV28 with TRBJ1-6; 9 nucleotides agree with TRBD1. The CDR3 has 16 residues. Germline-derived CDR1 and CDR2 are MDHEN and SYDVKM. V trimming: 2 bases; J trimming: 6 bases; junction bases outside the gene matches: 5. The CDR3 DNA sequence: TGTGCCAGCAGTTTACAACAGGGGGCGCTTAATTCACCCCTCCACTTT. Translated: CASSLQQGALNSPLHF.

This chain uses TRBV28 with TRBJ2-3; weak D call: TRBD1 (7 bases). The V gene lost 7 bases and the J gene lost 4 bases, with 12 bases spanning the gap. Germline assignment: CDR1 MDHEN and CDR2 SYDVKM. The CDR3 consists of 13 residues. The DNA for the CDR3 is TGTGCCAGCATCCTCAGGGGGGCAGATACGCAGTATTTT. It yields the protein CASILRGADTQYF.

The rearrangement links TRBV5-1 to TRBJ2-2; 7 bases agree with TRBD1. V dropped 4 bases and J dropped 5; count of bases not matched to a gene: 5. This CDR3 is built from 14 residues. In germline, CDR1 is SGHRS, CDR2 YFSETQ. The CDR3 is CASSPGGSTGELFF. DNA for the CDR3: TGCGCCAGCAGCCCAGGGGGTTCTACCGGGGAGCTGTTTTTT.

The CDR3 DNA sequence: TGTGCCAGCTCACCAGGTGGGGGGGTCTACAATGAGCAGTTCTTC. It codes for CASSPGGGVYNEQFF. This sequence joins TRBV18 and TRBJ2-1, with TRBD2 matching 7 bases. The germline V gene encodes CDR1 KGHSH and CDR2 LQKENI. The CDR3 has 15 amino acids. The trim removed 2 bases at V and 3 bases at J, leaving 4 bases unmatched.

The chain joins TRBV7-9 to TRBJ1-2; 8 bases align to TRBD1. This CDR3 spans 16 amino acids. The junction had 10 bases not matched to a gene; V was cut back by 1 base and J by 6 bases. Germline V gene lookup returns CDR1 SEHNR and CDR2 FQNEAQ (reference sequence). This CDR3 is CASSLVITRGRDGYTF. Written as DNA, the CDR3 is TGTGCCAGCAGCTTAGTCATCACCAGGGGGCGAGATGGCTACACCTTC.

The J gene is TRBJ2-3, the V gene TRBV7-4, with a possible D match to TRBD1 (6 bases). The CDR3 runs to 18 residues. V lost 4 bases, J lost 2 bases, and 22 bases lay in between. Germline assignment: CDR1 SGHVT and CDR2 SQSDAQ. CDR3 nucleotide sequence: TGTGCCAGCAGCTCATTTCATTTGGCGGACAGAATCACAGATACGCAGTATTTT. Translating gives CASSSFHLADRITDTQYF.

The CDR3 region is CASSFFGRNYGYTF. The CDR3 coding sequence is TGTGCCAGCAGTTTTTTTGGGCGAAACTATGGCTACACCTTC. The rearrangement links TRBV27 to TRBJ1-2; D is unclear. Germline lookup yields CDR1 MNHEY and CDR2 SMNVEV (reference sequence). V was pared by 3 bases and J by 2 bases, with 10 bases between. This CDR3 spans 14 amino acids.

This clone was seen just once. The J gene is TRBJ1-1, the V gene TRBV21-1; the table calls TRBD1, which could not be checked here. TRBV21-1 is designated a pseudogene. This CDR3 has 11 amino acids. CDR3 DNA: TGTGCCCCACAGGGGAACACTGAAGCTTTCTTT. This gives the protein CAPQGNTEAFF.

CDR3 sequence reads: CASTSSTGMNTEAFF. The DNA of the CDR3 is TGTGCCAGTACCTCCTCGACAGGGATGAACACTGAAGCTTTCTTT. V gene TRBV19 combines with J gene TRBJ1-1, with 7 bases matching TRBD1. CDR3 length equals 15 residues. V lost 7 bases, J lost 0 bases, and 8 bases stayed unmatched. The germline CDR1 and CDR2 sequences are LNHDA and SQIVND (reference sequence).

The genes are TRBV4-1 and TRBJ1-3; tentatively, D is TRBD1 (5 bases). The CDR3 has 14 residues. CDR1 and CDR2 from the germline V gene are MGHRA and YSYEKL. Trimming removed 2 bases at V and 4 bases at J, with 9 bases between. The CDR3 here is CASSQQGGGNTIYF. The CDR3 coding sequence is TGCGCCAGCAGCCAACAGGGAGGAGGAAACACCATATATTTT.

The CDR3 nucleotides read TGTGCCAGCAGTGAGGGGACAGGGAGTCAGCCCCAGCATTTT. This codes for CASSEGTGSQPQHF. J is TRBJ1-5 and V is TRBV2, with TRBD1 matching 9 bases. Per the germline V gene, CDR1 is SNHLY and CDR2 is FYNNEI. V trimming: 3 bases; J trimming: 6 bases; junction bases outside the gene matches: 3. CDR3 length: 14 amino acids.

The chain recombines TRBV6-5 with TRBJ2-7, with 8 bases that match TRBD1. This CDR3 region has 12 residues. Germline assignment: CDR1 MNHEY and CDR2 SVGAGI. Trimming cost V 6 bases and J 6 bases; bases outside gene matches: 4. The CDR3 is CASRDRVSEQYF. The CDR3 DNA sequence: TGTGCCAGCAGGGACAGGGTGTCCGAGCAGTACTTC.

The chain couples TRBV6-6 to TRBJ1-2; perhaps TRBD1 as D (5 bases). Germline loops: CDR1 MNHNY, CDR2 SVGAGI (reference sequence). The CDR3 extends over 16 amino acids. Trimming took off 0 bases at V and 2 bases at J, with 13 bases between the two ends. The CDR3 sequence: CASSYSARAFNYGYTF. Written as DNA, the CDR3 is TGTGCCAGCAGTTACTCGGCCAGGGCGTTCAACTATGGCTACACCTTC.

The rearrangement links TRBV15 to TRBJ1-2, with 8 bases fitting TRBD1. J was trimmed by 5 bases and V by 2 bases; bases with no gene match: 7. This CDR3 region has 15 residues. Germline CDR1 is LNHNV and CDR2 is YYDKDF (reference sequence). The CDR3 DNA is TGTGCCACCAGCAGAAAACAGGGGGGTGGGTATGGCTACACCTTC. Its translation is CATSRKQGGGYGYTF.

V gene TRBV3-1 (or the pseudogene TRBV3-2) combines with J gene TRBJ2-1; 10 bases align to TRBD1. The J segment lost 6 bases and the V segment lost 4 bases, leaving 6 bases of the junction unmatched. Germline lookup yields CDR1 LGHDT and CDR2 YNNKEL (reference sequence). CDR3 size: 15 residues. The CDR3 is CASSPMDRGINEQFF. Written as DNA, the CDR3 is TGTGCCAGCAGCCCGATGGACAGGGGGATCAATGAGCAGTTCTTC.

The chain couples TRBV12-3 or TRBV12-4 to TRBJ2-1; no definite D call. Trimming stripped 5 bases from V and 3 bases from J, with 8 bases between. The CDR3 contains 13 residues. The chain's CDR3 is CASSKDHYNEQFF. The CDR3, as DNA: TGTGCCAGCAGTAAGGACCACTACAATGAGCAGTTCTTC.

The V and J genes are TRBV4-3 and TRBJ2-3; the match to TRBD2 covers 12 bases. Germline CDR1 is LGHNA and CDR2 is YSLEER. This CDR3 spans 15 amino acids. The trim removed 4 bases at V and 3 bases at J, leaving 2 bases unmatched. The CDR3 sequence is CASSRGLAGTDTQYF. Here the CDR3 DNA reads TGCGCCAGCAGCCGCGGACTAGCGGGGACAGATACGCAGTATTTT.

In DNA, the CDR3 is TGTGCCAGCAGCCCTGGGGGTGCCCTCAAGTACTTC. This translates into CASSPGGALKYF. The rearrangement uses TRBV7-2 and TRBJ2-7; D may match TRBD1 or TRBD2 (5 bases each). Looked up from germline, CDR1 is SGHTA and CDR2 is FQGNSA. Trimming stripped 5 bases from V and 11 bases from J, with 16 bases between. The CDR3 is 12 residues long.

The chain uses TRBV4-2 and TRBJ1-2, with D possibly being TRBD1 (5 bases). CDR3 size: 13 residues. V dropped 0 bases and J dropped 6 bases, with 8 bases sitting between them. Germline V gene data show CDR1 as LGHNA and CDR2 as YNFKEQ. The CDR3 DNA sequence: TGTGCCAGCAGCCAAGATTTAGGGGATGGCTACACCTTC. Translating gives CASSQDLGDGYTF.

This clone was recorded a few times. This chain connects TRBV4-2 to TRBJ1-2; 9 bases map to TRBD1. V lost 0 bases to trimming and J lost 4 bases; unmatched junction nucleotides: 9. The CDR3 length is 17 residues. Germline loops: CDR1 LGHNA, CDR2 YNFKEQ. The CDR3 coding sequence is TGTGCCAGCAGCCAAGAAGGGGGCGGGACAGGGTTCTATGGCTACACCTTC. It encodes CASSQEGGGTGFYGYTF.

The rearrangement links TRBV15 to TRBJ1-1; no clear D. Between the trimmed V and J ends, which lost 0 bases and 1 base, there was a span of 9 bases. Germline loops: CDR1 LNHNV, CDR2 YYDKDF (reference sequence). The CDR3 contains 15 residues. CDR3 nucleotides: TGTGCCACCAGCAGAGAGTTCGGGCCGAACACTGAAGCTTTCTTT. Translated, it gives CATSREFGPNTEAFF.

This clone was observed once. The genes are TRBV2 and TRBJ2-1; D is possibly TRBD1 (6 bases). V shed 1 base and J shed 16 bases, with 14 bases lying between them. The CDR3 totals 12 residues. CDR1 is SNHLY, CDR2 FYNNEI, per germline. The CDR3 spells CASSEDGTSGFF. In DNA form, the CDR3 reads TGTGCCAGCAGTGAAGATGGGACATCGGGTTTCTTC.

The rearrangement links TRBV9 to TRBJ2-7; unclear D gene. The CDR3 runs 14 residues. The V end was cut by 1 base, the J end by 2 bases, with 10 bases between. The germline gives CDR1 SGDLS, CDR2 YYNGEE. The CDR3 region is CASSVRPDAYEQYF. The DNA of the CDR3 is TGTGCCAGCAGCGTAAGACCAGACGCCTACGAGCAGTACTTC.

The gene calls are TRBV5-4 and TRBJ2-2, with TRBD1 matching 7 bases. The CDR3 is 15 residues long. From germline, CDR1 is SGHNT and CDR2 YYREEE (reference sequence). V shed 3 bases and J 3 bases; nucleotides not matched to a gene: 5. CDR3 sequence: CASSSRQGYTGELFF. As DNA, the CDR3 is TGTGCCAGCAGCTCCCGACAGGGATACACCGGGGAGCTGTTTTTT.

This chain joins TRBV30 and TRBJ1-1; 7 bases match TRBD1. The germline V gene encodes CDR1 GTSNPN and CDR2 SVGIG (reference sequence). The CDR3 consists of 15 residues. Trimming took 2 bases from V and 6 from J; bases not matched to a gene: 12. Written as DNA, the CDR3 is TGTGCCTGGAGTACGGAGGGGGCGATACGCCCTGAAGCTTTCTTT. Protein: CAWSTEGAIRPEAFF.